This TCR beta chain was identified during a study of early stage breast cancer tumors. About the study: Around 10-fold was the mean read coverage per sample. Points from the study as a whole: In most of the 16 patients, blood comparison separated tumor from normal breast. Enriched TCRB sequences shared across patients were mostly commonly generated sequences.

Sequencing was performed with immunoSEQ multiplex PCR; in TCRdb, only in-frame clones are kept and a portion is missing. The data contain about 31,000 clones, around 67% of them singletons. Note on this clone: Its antigen is currently unknown.

The CDR3 covers 16 residues. J was trimmed by 7 bases and V by 4 bases; bases with no gene match: 9. Per germline, CDR1 MNHEY and CDR2 SVGAGI. The specimen sequenced was breast tumor tissue. This receptor was obtained from a person aged 25-39 years with breast cancer. The chain recombines TRBV6-5 with TRBJ2-1; 11 bases line up with TRBD2. The CDR3 region has the DNA TGTGCCAGCAGTTCCCTTAGCGGGAGGGCCGGGAATGAGCAGTTCTTC. This encodes CASSSLSGRAGNEQFF.